The following is a T cell receptor beta chain sequence with its context. As yet, its antigen is unknown. The data were obtained in a study of cytomegalovirus exposure and HLA in healthy donors. In the study overall: Findings of an earlier analysis included over 95 million unique TCR beta sequences from some 180 million T cells.

Primers for the PCR totalled 60 Vbeta and 13 Jbeta. Data came from immunoSEQ multiplex PCR; TCRdb stores just in-frame clones and leaves some out. This sample has 55,000 or so clones, with 70% to 85% found just once. General observations from the study: Association of about 17,000 TCR beta sequences with HLA alleles was found at 0.05 false discovery rate in a later analysis.

The TCR was taken from a middle-aged man in good health and CMV-seronegative. The source material was PBMCs.

CDR3 DNA: TGTGCCAGCAGTTTCTCTAACCCACCACTCCAAGAGACCCAGTACTTC. Protein sequence: CASSFSNPPLQETQYF. The gene calls are TRBV27 and TRBJ2-5, with no clear D. V lost 3 bases and J 1 base, leaving 15 bases between the germline ends. CDR1 and CDR2 from the germline V gene are MNHEY and SMNVEV (reference sequence). This CDR3 is built from 16 residues.